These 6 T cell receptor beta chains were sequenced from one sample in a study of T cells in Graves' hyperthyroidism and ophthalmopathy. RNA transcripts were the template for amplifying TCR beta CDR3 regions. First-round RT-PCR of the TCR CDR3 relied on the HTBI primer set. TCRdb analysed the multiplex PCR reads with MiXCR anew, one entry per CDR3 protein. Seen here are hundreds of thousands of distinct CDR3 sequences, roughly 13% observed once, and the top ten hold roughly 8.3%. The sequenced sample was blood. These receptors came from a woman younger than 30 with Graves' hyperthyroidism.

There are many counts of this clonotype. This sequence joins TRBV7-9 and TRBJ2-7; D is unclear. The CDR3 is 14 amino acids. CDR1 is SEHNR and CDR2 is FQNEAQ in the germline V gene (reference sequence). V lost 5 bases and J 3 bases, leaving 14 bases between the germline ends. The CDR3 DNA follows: TGTGCCAGCAGCCCCACGCCCGCCAGCTACGAGCAGTACTTC. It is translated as CASSPTPASYEQYF.

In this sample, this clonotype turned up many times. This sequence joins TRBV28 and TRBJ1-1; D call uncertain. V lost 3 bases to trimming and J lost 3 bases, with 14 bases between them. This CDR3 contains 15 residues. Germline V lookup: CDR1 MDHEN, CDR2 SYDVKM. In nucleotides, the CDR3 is TGTGCCAGCAGTTTGTTAGTGCGCGGGGACACTGAAGCTTTCTTT. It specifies CASSLLVRGDTEAFF.

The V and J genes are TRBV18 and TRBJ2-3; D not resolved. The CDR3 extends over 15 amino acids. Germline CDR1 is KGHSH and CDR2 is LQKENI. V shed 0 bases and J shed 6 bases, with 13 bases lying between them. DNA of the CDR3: TGTGCCAGCTCACCACCGGGAACATTAGGGGATACGCAGTATTTT. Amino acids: CASSPPGTLGDTQYF.

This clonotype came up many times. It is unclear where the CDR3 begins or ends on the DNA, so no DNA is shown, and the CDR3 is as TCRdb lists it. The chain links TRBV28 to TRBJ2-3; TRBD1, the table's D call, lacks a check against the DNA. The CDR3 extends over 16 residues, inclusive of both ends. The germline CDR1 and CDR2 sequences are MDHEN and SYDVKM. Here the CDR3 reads CASSLGTGAGTDTQYF.

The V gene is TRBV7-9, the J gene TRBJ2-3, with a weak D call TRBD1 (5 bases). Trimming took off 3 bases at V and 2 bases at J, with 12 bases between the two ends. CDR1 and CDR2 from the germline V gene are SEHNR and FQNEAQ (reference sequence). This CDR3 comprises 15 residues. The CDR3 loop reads CASSFRVTFTDTQYF. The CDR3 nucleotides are TGTGCCAGCAGCTTCAGGGTGACCTTCACAGATACGCAGTATTTT.

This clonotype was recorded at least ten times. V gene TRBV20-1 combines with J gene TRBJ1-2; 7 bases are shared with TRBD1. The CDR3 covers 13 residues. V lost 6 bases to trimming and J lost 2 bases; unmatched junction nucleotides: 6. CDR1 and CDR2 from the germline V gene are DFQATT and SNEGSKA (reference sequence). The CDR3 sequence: CSANDRENYGYTF. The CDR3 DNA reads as TGCAGTGCCAACGACAGGGAGAACTATGGCTACACCTTC.